A single sample is the source of the 23 T cell receptor beta chains below, sequenced in a study of cytomegalovirus exposure and HLA in healthy donors. With 60 Vbeta and 13 Jbeta primers, the PCR was carried out. The protocol was immunoSEQ multiplex PCR, while the TCRdb copy is restricted to in-frame clones and leaves out a portion. The data contain over 150,000 clones, about 83% of them singletons. The sequencing sample was made of PBMCs. The receptors stem from a middle-aged woman in good health and CMV-seronegative.

The chain joins TRBV12-5 to TRBJ2-5; TRBD1 matches 7 bases. This CDR3 is 14 amino acids long. The germline V gene has CDR1 LGHNT and CDR2 FRNRAP. V lost 1 base and J lost 2; bases outside the gene matches: 1. Written as DNA, the CDR3 is TGTGCTAGTGGTTTGGGGGGACAGCAAGAGACCCAGTACTTC. As protein: CASGLGGQQETQYF. Using reference TRBV12-5 and TRBJ2-5 for the parts outside the CDR3, the full variable domain is DARVTQTPRHKVTEMGQEVTMRCQPILGHNTVFWYRQTMMQGLELLAYFRNRAPLDDSGMPKDRFSAEMPDATLATLKIQPSEPRDSAVYFCASGLGGQQETQYFGPGTRLLVL.

The table lists this clone with a few counts. The V and J genes are TRBV5-1 and TRBJ2-3; 8 positions agree with TRBD2. CDR3 length: 15 amino acids. Per germline, CDR1 SGHRS and CDR2 YFSETQ. Losses at the gene ends were 0 bases for V and 2 bases for J; bases not matched to a gene: 2. The CDR3 DNA follows: TGCGCCAGCAGCTTGGTAGCGGGACACACAGATACGCAGTATTTT. It specifies CASSLVAGHTDTQYF.

The table lists this clone with a few counts. The chain is built from TRBV11-3 and TRBJ2-2, with 8 positions matching TRBD1. The CDR3 contains 13 residues. Germline V gene sequence: CDR1 SGHNT, CDR2 YENEEA. J was trimmed by 8 bases and V by 4 bases; bases with no gene match: 3. CDR3 loop: CASSSRTGGELFF. CDR3 in DNA: TGTGCCAGCAGCTCGCGGACAGGGGGGGAGCTGTTTTTT.

V gene TRBV7-8 combines with J gene TRBJ2-5; D remains ambiguous. This CDR3 spans 16 amino acids. Trimming stripped 0 bases from V and 1 base from J, with 12 bases between. The germline gives CDR1 SGHVS, CDR2 FQNEAQ. The CDR3 here is CASSLAIGALQETQYF. The CDR3 DNA reads as TGTGCCAGCAGCTTAGCGATTGGAGCTCTCCAAGAGACCCAGTACTTC.

This chain joins TRBV29-1 and TRBJ2-7, with 7 bases lining up with TRBD1. There are 13 residues in the CDR3. The trim removed 4 bases at V and 3 bases at J, leaving 6 bases unmatched. Germline V CDR1 and CDR2: SQVTM, ANQGSEA. The CDR3 coding sequence is TGCAGCGTTGGGTCAGGGGGAGACTACGAGCAGTACTTC. Translated: CSVGSGGDYEQYF.

V and J are TRBV19 and TRBJ2-5; 12 nucleotides agree with TRBD2. Germline CDR1 reads LNHDA; CDR2 reads SQIVND (reference sequence). This CDR3 spans 19 amino acids. The junction had 20 bases not matched to a gene; V was cut back by 5 bases and J by 7 bases. In nucleotides, the CDR3 is TGTGCCAGTAGTCCCCTGACTAGCGGGGGCTCCGCTTTGGGTTCGACCCAGTACTTC. Protein sequence: CASSPLTSGGSALGSTQYF.

This clone appeared a few times. V is TRBV7-6 and J is TRBJ1-2; TRBD1 aligns across 8 bases. The CDR3 spans 15 residues. CDR1 and CDR2 (germline): SGHVS, FNYEAQ. The J segment lost 3 bases and the V segment lost 5 bases, leaving 8 bases of the junction unmatched. The CDR3 protein is CASSARTGRDYGYTF. CDR3 coding DNA: TGTGCCAGCAGCGCCAGGACAGGGCGCGACTATGGCTACACCTTC.

The chain carries TRBV27 and TRBJ1-5, with 10 nucleotides matching TRBD1. This CDR3 has 15 amino acids. The V segment lost 6 bases and the J segment 4 bases; nucleotides outside the gene matches: 6. Germline CDR1 reads MNHEY; CDR2 reads SMNVEV (reference sequence). The CDR3 DNA reads TGTGCCAGCAGAGAGGGACAGGGGTTGAATCAGCCCCAGCATTTT. Residues: CASREGQGLNQPQHF.

The chain recombines TRBV6-4 with TRBJ2-3; 8 bases are shared with TRBD2. The CDR3 loop spans 14 amino acids. J lost 3 bases, V lost 6 bases, and 5 bases had no gene match. CDR1 and CDR2 (germline): MRHNA, SNTAGT. The CDR3 reads CASRAGEWTDTQYF. The CDR3 DNA is TGTGCCAGCAGAGCGGGAGAGTGGACAGATACGCAGTATTTT.

The V gene is TRBV29-1, the J gene TRBJ2-1, with TRBD2 matching 7 bases. J gave up 2 bases and V 8 bases, and 12 bases lay outside the gene matches. The CDR3 has 15 residues. CDR1 is SQVTM, CDR2 ANQGSEA, per germline. The CDR3 sequence is CSPRRAGIPYNEQFF. The CDR3 region has the DNA TGCAGCCCACGAAGAGCGGGGATCCCCTACAATGAGCAGTTCTTC.

The chain combines TRBV5-6 with TRBJ1-2; D is unclear. The V end was cut by 0 bases, the J end by 1 base, with 4 bases between. Germline V gives CDR1 SGHDT, CDR2 YYEEEE. The CDR3 is 13 residues long. Here the CDR3 reads CASSLGGNYGYTF. DNA of the CDR3: TGTGCCAGCAGCTTGGGCGGTAACTATGGCTACACCTTC.

The chain carries TRBV6-5 and TRBJ1-5, with a weak D call TRBD1 (5 bases). V gave up 4 bases and J gave up 3 bases, with 10 bases separating them. CDR1 MNHEY and CDR2 SVGAGI come from the germline V gene. The length of the CDR3 is 14 residues. DNA for the CDR3: TGTGCCAGCAGTTTGGCGGGACTCAATCAGCCCCAGCATTTT. This translates into CASSLAGLNQPQHF.

This clone was seen only a few times. The CDR3 region is CASSLATGANTEAFF. The CDR3, as DNA: TGTGCCAGCAGCTTAGCGACAGGAGCCAACACTGAAGCTTTCTTT. The rearrangement links TRBV11-1 to TRBJ1-1; tentatively, D is TRBD1 (6 bases). The CDR3 loop spans 15 amino acids. Trimming cost V 0 bases and J 2 bases, with 10 bases left between them. The germline gives CDR1 SGHAT, CDR2 FQDESV (reference sequence).

The chain joins TRBV15 to TRBJ1-5, with 9 bases fitting TRBD1. J was trimmed by 0 bases and V by 2 bases; bases with no gene match: 26. CDR1 is LNHNV and CDR2 is YYDKDF in the germline V gene (reference sequence). The CDR3 is 24 amino acids. The CDR3 is CATSRILGTGYAKAPISSNQPQHF. The CDR3 nucleotides read TGTGCCACCAGCAGAATCCTCGGGACAGGGTATGCCAAAGCTCCTATTTCTAGCAATCAGCCCCAGCATTTT.

The V call is TRBV4-1, the J call TRBJ1-2; 10 positions agree with TRBD1. The V gene end was trimmed by 1 base and the J gene end by 4 bases; junction bases not matched to a gene: 15. Germline V gives CDR1 MGHRA, CDR2 YSYEKL. The CDR3 loop spans 19 amino acids. The DNA for the CDR3 is TGCGCCAGCAGCCAAGGGGACAGGGGCCGCTTACATCTTTTCTATGGCTACACCTTC. It encodes CASSQGDRGRLHLFYGYTF.

The chain couples TRBV10-3 to TRBJ2-1; 7 positions agree with TRBD2. J gave up 4 bases and V 4 bases, and 7 bases lay outside the gene matches. Germline CDR1 reads ENHRY; CDR2 reads SYGVKD. The length of the CDR3 is 15 residues. CDR3 bases: TGTGCCATCAGTGCCGGCGGGAGTACTTACAATGAGCAGTTCTTC. It specifies CAISAGGSTYNEQFF.

The J gene is TRBJ1-2, the V gene TRBV7-8; D might be TRBD1 (6 bases). V lost 3 bases and J 7 bases, leaving 12 bases between the germline ends. The CDR3 totals 13 residues. Germline CDR1 and CDR2: SGHVS and FQNEAQ. In DNA, the CDR3 is TGTGCCAGCAGCTTCGGGGGGCCGGGTGGCTACACCTTC. Its protein product is CASSFGGPGGYTF.

This sequence joins TRBV9 and TRBJ2-7; 13 bases align to TRBD2. Germline assignment: CDR1 SGDLS and CDR2 YYNGEE. V dropped 0 bases and J dropped 7; count of bases not matched to a gene: 13. The CDR3 extends over 18 amino acids. CDR3 in amino acids: CASSVGSSGLAGVREQYF. As DNA, the CDR3 is TGTGCCAGCAGCGTAGGTAGCTCAGGACTAGCGGGAGTTCGGGAGCAGTACTTC.

The chain has TRBV19 and TRBJ1-5, with TRBD1 matching 7 bases. The CDR3 spans 15 residues. Germline CDR1 is LNHDA and CDR2 is SQIVND (reference sequence). Unmatched junction bases numbered 6, after V lost 4 bases and J lost 3 bases. The CDR3 reads CASSTTGTDNQPQHF. The CDR3 DNA reads TGTGCCAGTAGTACCACTGGGACAGACAATCAGCCCCAGCATTTT.

The V gene is TRBV29-1, the J gene TRBJ2-7; 8 bases are a match to TRBD2. Germline loops: CDR1 SQVTM, CDR2 ANQGSEA. V lost 0 bases, J lost 1 base, and 2 bases stayed unmatched. This CDR3 comprises 14 residues. CDR3 nucleotides: TGCAGCGTTGAAGACGGGGGGGATTCCTACGAGCAGTACTTC. Its translation is CSVEDGGDSYEQYF.

A word on this clone: A read error may account for a junction end that differs from germline. The chain couples TRBV7-7 to TRBJ2-3, with a tentative D call TRBD2 (6 bases). CDR1 is SSHAT, CDR2 FNYEAQ, per germline (reference sequence). CDR3 length: 14 residues. The DNA of the CDR3 is TGTGCTAGCAGCCCCTCCTCTAGCGTAGATACGCAGTATTTT. It is translated as CASSPSSSVDTQYF.

The chain uses TRBV2 and TRBJ2-2; D is possibly TRBD1 (6 bases). Trimming removed 3 bases at V and 4 bases at J, with 12 bases between. Germline lookup yields CDR1 SNHLY and CDR2 FYNNEI. The CDR3 extends over 15 amino acids. CDR3 bases: TGTGCCAGCAGTGAGGAATCAGGGGTCACCGGGGAGCTGTTTTTT. It translates to CASSEESGVTGELFF.

V and J are TRBV11-3 and TRBJ2-2, with TRBD1 identical over 9 bases. V lost 5 bases, J lost 6 bases, and 4 bases stayed unmatched. From germline, CDR1 is SGHNT and CDR2 YENEEA. The CDR3 is 14 residues long. CDR3 sequence: CASSQRTGAGELFF. The CDR3 nucleotides are TGTGCCAGCAGCCAAAGGACAGGGGCCGGGGAGCTGTTTTTT.